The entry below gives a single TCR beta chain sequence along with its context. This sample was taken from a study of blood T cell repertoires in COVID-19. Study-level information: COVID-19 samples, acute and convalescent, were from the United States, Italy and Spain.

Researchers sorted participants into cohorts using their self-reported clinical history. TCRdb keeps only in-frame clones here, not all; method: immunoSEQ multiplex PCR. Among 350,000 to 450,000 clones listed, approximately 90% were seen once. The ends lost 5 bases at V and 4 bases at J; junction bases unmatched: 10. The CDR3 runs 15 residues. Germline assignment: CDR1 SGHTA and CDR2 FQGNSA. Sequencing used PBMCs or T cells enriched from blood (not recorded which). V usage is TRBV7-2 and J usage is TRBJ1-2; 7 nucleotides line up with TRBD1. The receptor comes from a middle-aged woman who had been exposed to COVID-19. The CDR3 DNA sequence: TGTGCCAGCAGCACCACACAGGGGAATAGCTATGGCTACACCTTC. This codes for CASSTTQGNSYGYTF.